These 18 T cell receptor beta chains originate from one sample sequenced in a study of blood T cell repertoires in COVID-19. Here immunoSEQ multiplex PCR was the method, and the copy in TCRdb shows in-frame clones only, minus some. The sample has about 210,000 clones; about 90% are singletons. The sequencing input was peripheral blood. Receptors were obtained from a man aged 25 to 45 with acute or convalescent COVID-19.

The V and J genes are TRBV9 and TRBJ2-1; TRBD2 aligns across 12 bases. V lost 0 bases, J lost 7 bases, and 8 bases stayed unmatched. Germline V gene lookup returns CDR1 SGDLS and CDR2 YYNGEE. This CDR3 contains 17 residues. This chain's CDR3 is CASSVGGLAGGPNEQFF. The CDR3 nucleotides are TGTGCCAGCAGCGTAGGGGGGCTAGCGGGAGGGCCGAATGAGCAGTTCTTC.

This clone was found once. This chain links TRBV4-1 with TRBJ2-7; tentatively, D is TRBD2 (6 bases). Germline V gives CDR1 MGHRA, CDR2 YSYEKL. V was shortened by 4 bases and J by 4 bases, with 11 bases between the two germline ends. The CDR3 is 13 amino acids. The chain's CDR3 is CASSPEEGYEQYF. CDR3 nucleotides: TGCGCCAGCAGCCCCGAGGAGGGATACGAGCAGTACTTC.

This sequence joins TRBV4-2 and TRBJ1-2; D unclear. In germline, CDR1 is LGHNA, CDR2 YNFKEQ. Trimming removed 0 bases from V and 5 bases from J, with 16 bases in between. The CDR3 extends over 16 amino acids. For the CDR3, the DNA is TGTGCCAGCAGCCAAGAGCTTTCGAGTTCGATATATGGCTACACCTTC. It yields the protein CASSQELSSSIYGYTF.

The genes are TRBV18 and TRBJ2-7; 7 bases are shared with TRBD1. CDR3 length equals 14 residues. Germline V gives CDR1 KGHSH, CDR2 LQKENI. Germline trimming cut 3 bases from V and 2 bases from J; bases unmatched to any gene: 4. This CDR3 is CASSPRQGAYEQYF. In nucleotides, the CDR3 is TGTGCCAGCTCACCCAGACAGGGTGCCTACGAGCAGTACTTC.

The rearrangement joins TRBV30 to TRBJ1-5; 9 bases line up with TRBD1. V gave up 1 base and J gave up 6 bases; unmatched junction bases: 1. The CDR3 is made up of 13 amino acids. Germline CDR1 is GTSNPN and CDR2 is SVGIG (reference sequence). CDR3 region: CAWSGQGGQPQHF. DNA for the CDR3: TGTGCCTGGAGTGGACAGGGGGGTCAGCCCCAGCATTTT.

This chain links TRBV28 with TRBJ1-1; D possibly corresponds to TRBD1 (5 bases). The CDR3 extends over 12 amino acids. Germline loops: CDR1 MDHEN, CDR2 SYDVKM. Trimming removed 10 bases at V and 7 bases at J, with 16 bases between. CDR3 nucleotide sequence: TGTGCCACCAAATTGGGGCATCTTGAAGCTTTCTTT. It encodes CATKLGHLEAFF. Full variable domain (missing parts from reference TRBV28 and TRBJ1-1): DVKVTQSSRYLVKRTGEKVFLECVQDMDHENMFWYRQDPGLGLRLIYFSYDVKMKEKGDIPEGYSVSREKKERFSLILESASTNQTSMYLCATKLGHLEAFFGQGTRLTVV.

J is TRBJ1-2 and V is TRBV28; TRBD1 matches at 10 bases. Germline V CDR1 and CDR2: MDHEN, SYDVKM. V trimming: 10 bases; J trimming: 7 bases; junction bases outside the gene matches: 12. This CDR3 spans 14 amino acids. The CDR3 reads CATGTGEQGAGYTF. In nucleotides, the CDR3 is TGTGCCACCGGGACAGGGGAGCAAGGAGCTGGCTACACCTTC.

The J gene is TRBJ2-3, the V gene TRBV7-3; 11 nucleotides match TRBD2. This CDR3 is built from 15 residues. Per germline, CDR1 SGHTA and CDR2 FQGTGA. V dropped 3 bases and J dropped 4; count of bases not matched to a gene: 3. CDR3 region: CASSFSGGAADTQYF. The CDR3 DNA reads TGTGCCAGCAGCTTTAGCGGGGGGGCCGCAGATACGCAGTATTTT. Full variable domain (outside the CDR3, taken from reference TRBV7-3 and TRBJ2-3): GAGVSQTPSNKVTEKGKYVELRCDPISGHTALYWYRQSLGQGPEFLIYFQGTGAADDSGLPNDRFFAVRPEGSVSTLKIQRTERGDSAVYLCASSFSGGAADTQYFGPGTRLTVL.

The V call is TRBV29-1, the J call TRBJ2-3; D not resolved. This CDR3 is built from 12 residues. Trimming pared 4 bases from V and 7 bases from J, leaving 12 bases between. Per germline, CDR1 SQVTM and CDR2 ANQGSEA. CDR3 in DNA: TGCAGCGTTGTCCATCCTAGTAATACGCAGTATTTT. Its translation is CSVVHPSNTQYF.

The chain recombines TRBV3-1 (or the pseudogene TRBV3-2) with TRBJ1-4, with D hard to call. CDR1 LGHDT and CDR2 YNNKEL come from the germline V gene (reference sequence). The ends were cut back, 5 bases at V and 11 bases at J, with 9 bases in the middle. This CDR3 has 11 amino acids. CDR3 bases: TGTGCCAGCAGCATCCGGTGGAAACTGTTTTTT. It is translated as CASSIRWKLFF.

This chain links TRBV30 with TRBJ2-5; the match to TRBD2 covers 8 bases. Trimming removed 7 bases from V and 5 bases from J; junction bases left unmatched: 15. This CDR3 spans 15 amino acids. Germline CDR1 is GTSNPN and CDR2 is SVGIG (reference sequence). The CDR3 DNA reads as TGTGCCTTGTACGGGACTAGTCACGATCTGGAGACCCAGTACTTC. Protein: CALYGTSHDLETQYF.

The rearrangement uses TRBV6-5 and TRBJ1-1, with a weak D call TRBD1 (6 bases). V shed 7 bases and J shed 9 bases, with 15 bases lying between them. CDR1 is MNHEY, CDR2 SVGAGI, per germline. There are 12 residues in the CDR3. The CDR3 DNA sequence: TGTGCCAGCACCCACCGAGGACAGCAAGCTTTCTTT. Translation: CASTHRGQQAFF.

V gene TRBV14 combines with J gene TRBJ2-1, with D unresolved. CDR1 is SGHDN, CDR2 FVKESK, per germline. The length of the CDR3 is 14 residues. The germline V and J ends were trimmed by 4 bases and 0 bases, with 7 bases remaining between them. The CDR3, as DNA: TGTGCCAGCAGCCGGGCGAGCTCCTACAATGAGCAGTTCTTC. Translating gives CASSRASSYNEQFF.

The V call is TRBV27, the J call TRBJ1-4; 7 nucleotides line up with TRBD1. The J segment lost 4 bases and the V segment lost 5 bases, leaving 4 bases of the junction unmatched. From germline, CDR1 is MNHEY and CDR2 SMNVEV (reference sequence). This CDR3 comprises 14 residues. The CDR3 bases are TGTGCCAGCAGTCCCCGGGACAGTAATGAAAAACTGTTTTTT. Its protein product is CASSPRDSNEKLFF.

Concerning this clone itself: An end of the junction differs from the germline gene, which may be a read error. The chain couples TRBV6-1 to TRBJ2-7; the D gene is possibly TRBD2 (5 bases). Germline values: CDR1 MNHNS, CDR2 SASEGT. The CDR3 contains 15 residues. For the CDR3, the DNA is TGTGCCAGCAGCGAAGGAGGCTTCCAAGCGCACGAGCAGTACTTC. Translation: CASSEGGFQAHEQYF.

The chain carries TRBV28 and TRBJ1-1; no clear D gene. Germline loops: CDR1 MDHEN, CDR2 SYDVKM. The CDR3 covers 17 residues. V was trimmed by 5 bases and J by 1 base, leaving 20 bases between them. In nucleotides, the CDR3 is TGTGCCAGCAGTGACCCTCCCCCGCAGACAAGGAACACTGAAGCTTTCTTT. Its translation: CASSDPPPQTRNTEAFF. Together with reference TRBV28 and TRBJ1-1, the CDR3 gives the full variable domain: DVKVTQSSRYLVKRTGEKVFLECVQDMDHENMFWYRQDPGLGLRLIYFSYDVKMKEKGDIPEGYSVSREKKERFSLILESASTNQTSMYLCASSDPPPQTRNTEAFFGQGTRLTVV.

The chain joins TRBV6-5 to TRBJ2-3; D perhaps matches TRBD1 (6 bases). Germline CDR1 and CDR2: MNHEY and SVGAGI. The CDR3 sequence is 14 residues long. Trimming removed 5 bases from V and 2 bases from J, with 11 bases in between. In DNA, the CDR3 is TGTGCCAGCAGTCCTGACAGGTACACAGATACGCAGTATTTT. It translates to CASSPDRYTDTQYF.

The CDR3 DNA is TGTGCCAGCAGTGTTGAAGCTCTCGAGCAGTACTTC. This sequence encodes CASSVEALEQYF. The V and J genes are TRBV2 and TRBJ2-7; D remains ambiguous. V was shortened by 4 bases and J by 6 bases, with 10 bases between the two germline ends. The CDR3 length is 12 residues. In germline, CDR1 is SNHLY, CDR2 FYNNEI.